This T cell receptor (beta chain) was profiled in a study of OX40 agonist ivuxolimab in advanced cancers. Across the study: The study treated patients with ivuxolimab, an agonistic anti-OX40 (CD134) antibody. Among those treated, three patients had partial responses, one with hepatocellular carcinoma and two with cutaneous melanoma.

The protocol was immunoSEQ multiplex PCR, while the TCRdb copy is restricted to in-frame clones and leaves out a portion. The data hold about 93,000 clones, with about 91% observed a single time. The CDR3 is made up of 15 amino acids. Trimming took off 0 bases at V and 5 bases at J, with 13 bases between the two ends. Germline loops: CDR1 LNHNV, CDR2 YYDKDF (reference sequence). The sample in question was CD4+ or CD8+ T cells sorted from blood, obtained in a trial of the OX40 agonist ivuxolimab. The chain uses TRBV15 and TRBJ2-5, with a possible D match to TRBD1 (6 bases). This TCR was sampled from an adult with an advanced solid tumor such as melanoma, head and neck, liver or kidney cancer. In nucleotides, the CDR3 is TGTGCCACCAGCAGAGATTCGGTAACAGGGGAGACCCAGTACTTC. It translates to CATSRDSVTGETQYF. Full variable domain (rest looked up from reference TRBV15 and TRBJ2-5): DAMVIQNPRYQVTQFGKPVTLSCSQTLNHNVMYWYQQKSSQAPKLLFHYYDKDFNNEADTPDNFQSRRPNTSFCFLDIRSPGLGDTAMYLCATSRDSVTGETQYFGPGTRLLVL.